Following are 32 T cell receptor beta chains from one sample sequenced in a study of blood T cell repertoires in COVID-19. The protocol was immunoSEQ multiplex PCR, while the TCRdb copy is restricted to in-frame clones and leaves out a portion. The data show around 87,000 clones, with 70% to 80% seen just once and 15% to 20% held by the top ten. The sample taken for sequencing was peripheral blood. All receptors derive from a human donor in a cohort sampled during active COVID-19.

The chain joins TRBV28 to TRBJ2-5; 10 bases line up with TRBD2. The V gene's germline CDR1 is MDHEN and CDR2 SYDVKM. The ends lost 5 bases at V and 0 bases at J; junction bases unmatched: 6. There are 16 residues in the CDR3. CDR3 DNA sequence: TGTGCCAGCAGTATCGGACTAGCGGCTAACCAAGAGACCCAGTACTTC. It codes for CASSIGLAANQETQYF.

V usage is TRBV2 and J usage is TRBJ1-1, with 9 positions matching TRBD1. V shed 5 bases and J 9 bases; nucleotides not matched to a gene: 4. The CDR3 has 12 residues. Germline V CDR1 and CDR2: SNHLY, FYNNEI. The CDR3 region has the DNA TGTGCCAGCAGTCCGGGACAGGGCAAAGCTTTCTTT. It yields the protein CASSPGQGKAFF.

The chain links TRBV5-1 to TRBJ2-5; 11 nucleotides line up with TRBD2. The CDR3 has 16 amino acids. Unmatched junction bases numbered 8, after V lost 0 bases and J lost 7 bases. Per the germline V gene, CDR1 is SGHRS and CDR2 is YFSETQ. DNA of the CDR3: TGCGCCAGCAGCTTGGATGTTAGCGGGGGGGCAAGGACCCAGTACTTC. It encodes CASSLDVSGGARTQYF.

The chain employs TRBV5-1 and TRBJ1-2; 7 bases line up with TRBD1. Germline V lookup: CDR1 SGHRS, CDR2 YFSETQ. This CDR3 is 14 amino acids long. Unmatched junction bases numbered 4, after V lost 3 bases and J lost 2 bases. The CDR3 spells CASSSGQTNYGYTF. The CDR3 DNA reads as TGCGCCAGCAGCTCGGGACAGACAAACTATGGCTACACCTTC.

The chain recombines TRBV5-1 with TRBJ2-1; a weak D match, TRBD2 (5 bases). Germline V gene data show CDR1 as SGHRS and CDR2 as YFSETQ. Deletions cut 3 bases from V and 7 bases from J, with 11 bases between. The CDR3 runs 13 residues. The CDR3 bases are TGCGCCAGCAGCTCCCCCGGGGTAAATGAGCAGTTCTTC. Residues: CASSSPGVNEQFF.

A single count supports this clone. The chain employs TRBV6-5 and TRBJ2-1; 7 positions match TRBD1. V trimming: 6 bases; J trimming: 4 bases; junction bases outside the gene matches: 6. The length of the CDR3 is 14 residues. CDR1 and CDR2 from the germline V gene are MNHEY and SVGAGI. CDR3 coding DNA: TGTGCCAGCAGCCTAAGGACAGGATACAATGAGCAGTTCTTC. Translating gives CASSLRTGYNEQFF.

This sequence joins TRBV6-5 and TRBJ1-1; 7 bases are a match to TRBD1. The CDR3 sequence is 14 residues long. With V trimmed by 8 bases and J by 4 bases, 10 bases remained unmatched. Per the germline V gene, CDR1 is MNHEY and CDR2 is SVGAGI. CDR3 bases: TGTGCCAGCCGATCAGACAGGGCCCTCACTGAAGCTTTCTTT. Protein product: CASRSDRALTEAFF.

V gene TRBV6-1 combines with J gene TRBJ1-5; D call uncertain. Trimming took off 1 base at V and 3 bases at J, with 7 bases between the two ends. The CDR3 contains 14 residues. Germline lookup yields CDR1 MNHNS and CDR2 SASEGT. CDR3 sequence reads: CASSEVAANQPQHF. In DNA form, the CDR3 reads TGTGCCAGCAGTGAAGTGGCTGCCAATCAGCCCCAGCATTTT.

The chain couples TRBV2 to TRBJ2-1; 14 nucleotides align to TRBD2. V lost 6 bases, J lost 7 bases, and 8 bases stayed unmatched. The length of the CDR3 is 16 residues. Germline lookup yields CDR1 SNHLY and CDR2 FYNNEI. CDR3 loop: CASRAGTSGRRNEQFF. The CDR3 coding sequence is TGTGCCAGCAGAGCCGGGACTAGCGGGAGAAGGAATGAGCAGTTCTTC.

This clone showed up just a few times. The chain carries TRBV29-1 and TRBJ2-3; TRBD2 aligns across 10 bases. Per germline, CDR1 SQVTM and CDR2 ANQGSEA. This CDR3 is built from 13 residues. V trimming: 7 bases; J trimming: 4 bases; junction bases outside the gene matches: 5. CDR3 region: CSALAGRADTQYF. The CDR3 bases are TGCAGCGCACTAGCGGGGAGGGCAGATACGCAGTATTTT.

The rearrangement uses TRBV4-1 and TRBJ1-1; 7 positions agree with TRBD1. The CDR3 spans 16 residues. J was trimmed by 5 bases and V by 3 bases; bases with no gene match: 12. Germline V CDR1 and CDR2: MGHRA, YSYEKL. The CDR3 reads CASSHYNRGGGTEAFF. The CDR3 region has the DNA TGCGCCAGCAGCCATTACAACAGGGGCGGGGGGACTGAAGCTTTCTTT.

The chain has TRBV2 and TRBJ2-7; TRBD1 is a possible D gene (6 bases). The germline V and J ends were trimmed by 5 bases and 2 bases, with 13 bases remaining between them. The CDR3 has 14 residues. From germline, CDR1 is SNHLY and CDR2 FYNNEI. In DNA form, the CDR3 reads TGTGCCAGCAGTCGAAGACAGGTTACCTACGAGCAGTACTTC. Its translation: CASSRRQVTYEQYF.

The CDR3 protein is CASSYSEQSSGNTIYF. The CDR3, as DNA: TGTGCCAGCAGTTACTCCGAACAGAGCTCTGGAAACACCATATATTTT. The rearrangement uses TRBV6-6 and TRBJ1-3; D gene unclear. CDR3 size: 16 residues. From germline, CDR1 is MNHNY and CDR2 SVGAGI (reference sequence). V lost 0 bases and J lost 0, with 9 bases in between.

The chain carries TRBV7-9 and TRBJ2-1; tentative D call: TRBD2 (5 bases). Germline V gene data show CDR1 as SEHNR and CDR2 as FQNEAQ (reference sequence). The CDR3 sequence is 13 residues long. Trimming stripped 1 base from V and 9 bases from J, with 10 bases between. CDR3 sequence: CASSLVPTSEQFF. The CDR3 nucleotides read TGTGCCAGCAGCTTAGTGCCCACTAGTGAGCAGTTCTTC.

The genes are TRBV19 and TRBJ1-5, with 7 bases lining up with TRBD1. From germline, CDR1 is LNHDA and CDR2 SQIVND (reference sequence). The CDR3 sequence is 15 residues long. Losses at the gene ends were 7 bases for V and 5 bases for J; bases not matched to a gene: 11. CDR3 sequence (DNA): TGTGCCAGTACCCCGCCGGGACAGTCGCATCAGCCCCAGCATTTT. It is translated as CASTPPGQSHQPQHF.

This chain uses TRBV28 with TRBJ1-1; D is ambiguous. The CDR3 spans 13 residues. With 6 bases removed from V and 3 bases from J, the gap between germline ends came to 11 bases. Germline assignment: CDR1 MDHEN and CDR2 SYDVKM. CDR3 in amino acids: CASSTNAYTEAFF. The CDR3 region has the DNA TGTGCCAGCAGCACTAATGCATACACTGAAGCTTTCTTT.

With respect to this clone: Relative to the germline gene, one junction end is altered; a read error may explain this. The gene calls are TRBV5-1 and TRBJ2-7, with TRBD1 matching over 12 bases. CDR1 SGHRS and CDR2 YFSETQ come from the germline V gene. The CDR3 spans 14 residues. In nucleotides, the CDR3 is TGCGCCAGCAGCTGGGGGAGTCCGGGACAGGGGGCGTTATTC. Translation gives CASSWGSPGQGALF.

The chain couples TRBV3-1 (or the pseudogene TRBV3-2) to TRBJ2-7; D is undetermined. The CDR3 consists of 14 residues. V lost 4 bases and J 4 bases, leaving 14 bases between the germline ends. Germline V gene sequence: CDR1 LGHDT, CDR2 YNNKEL (reference sequence). CDR3: CASSLSPQNYEQYF. Here the CDR3 DNA reads TGTGCCAGCAGCCTCTCCCCACAAAATTACGAGCAGTACTTC.

This clone appeared a single time. The chain combines TRBV29-1 with TRBJ2-5; perhaps TRBD1 as D (6 bases). CDR1 is SQVTM, CDR2 ANQGSEA, per germline. The V and J ends lost 5 bases and 2 bases respectively, with 12 bases between them. The length of the CDR3 is 13 residues. The CDR3 DNA is TGCAGCGTTCGGATGGGGGCACAAGAGACCCAGTACTTC. This translates into CSVRMGAQETQYF.

CDR3 loop: CASSTQGAENNEQFF. CDR3 nucleotide sequence: TGTGCCAGCAGCACTCAGGGGGCTGAAAACAATGAGCAGTTCTTC. V is TRBV21-1 and J is TRBJ2-1; TRBD1 is the table's D call and was not checked against the DNA. TRBV21-1 has pseudogene status. This CDR3 region has 15 residues.

The chain uses TRBV5-1 and TRBJ1-1; 7 positions match TRBD1. V lost 4 bases to trimming and J lost 3 bases; unmatched junction nucleotides: 6. Germline CDR1 and CDR2: SGHRS and YFSETQ. CDR3 length: 14 amino acids. CDR3 in DNA: TGCGCCAGCAGCGTGACAGGGTTTGACACTGAAGCTTTCTTT. Protein product: CASSVTGFDTEAFF.

The rearrangement uses TRBV15 and TRBJ2-3; the D gene is possibly TRBD2 (5 bases). Germline CDR1 and CDR2: LNHNV and YYDKDF (reference sequence). The V end lost 1 base, the J end lost 5 bases, and 13 bases lay between the germline ends. The CDR3 extends over 15 amino acids. The CDR3 DNA sequence: TGTGCCACCAGCAGAGCGGGGAGCGGTGTAGATACGCAGTATTTT. Translating it yields CATSRAGSGVDTQYF.

V usage is TRBV19 and J usage is TRBJ1-5, with 8 bases matching TRBD1. Germline V gene data show CDR1 as LNHDA and CDR2 as SQIVND (reference sequence). With 6 bases clipped from V and 2 bases from J, the junction kept 6 bases outside the gene matches. The CDR3 is 15 amino acids. The chain's CDR3 is CASSDRGFGNQPQHF. The DNA of the CDR3 is TGTGCCAGTAGCGACAGGGGTTTTGGCAATCAGCCCCAGCATTTT.

On this clone: Other DNA sequences from this sample encode an identical CDR3 as well. The chain carries TRBV7-2 and TRBJ2-5; 12 bases align to TRBD2. Looked up from germline, CDR1 is SGHTA and CDR2 is FQGNSA. V gave up 5 bases and J gave up 1 base; unmatched junction bases: 2. This CDR3 comprises 15 residues. CDR3 protein: CASSRTSGVQETQYF. Written as DNA, the CDR3 is TGTGCCAGCAGCCGGACTAGCGGGGTCCAAGAGACCCAGTACTTC.

This clone appeared a single time. The chain links TRBV18 to TRBJ2-7; 12 bases agree with TRBD2. Germline lookup yields CDR1 KGHSH and CDR2 LQKENI. The CDR3 loop spans 15 amino acids. With V trimmed by 6 bases and J by 3 bases, 6 bases remained unmatched. The chain's CDR3 is CASSRTSGAVYEQYF. The CDR3 DNA sequence: TGTGCCAGCTCCCGGACTAGCGGGGCGGTCTACGAGCAGTACTTC.

V is TRBV7-2 and J is TRBJ2-4; the D gene is possibly TRBD1 (5 bases). The CDR3 is made up of 15 amino acids. The germline V and J ends were trimmed by 5 bases and 9 bases, with 20 bases remaining between them. Germline V gene sequence: CDR1 SGHTA, CDR2 FQGNSA. CDR3 nucleotides: TGTGCCAGCAGCACAAGTCCAGGGATCCGGGCCATTCAGTACTTC. This translates into CASSTSPGIRAIQYF.

This chain uses TRBV3-1 (or the pseudogene TRBV3-2) with TRBJ2-1; 7 bases map to TRBD1. CDR1 LGHDT and CDR2 YNNKEL come from the germline V gene (reference sequence). The trim removed 1 base at V and 0 bases at J, leaving 3 bases unmatched. CDR3 length: 16 amino acids. The DNA of the CDR3 is TGTGCCAGCAGCCAAGCACAGGGGAGCTCCTACAATGAGCAGTTCTTC. Its protein is CASSQAQGSSYNEQFF.

The J gene is TRBJ1-4, the V gene TRBV10-1; D ambiguous. Trimming took off 4 bases at V and 5 bases at J, with 11 bases between the two ends. The CDR3 has 14 residues. Germline CDR1 and CDR2: WNHNN and SYGVQD (reference sequence). CDR3 loop: CASSAGGSNEKLFF. The DNA for the CDR3 is TGCGCCAGCAGTGCAGGAGGGTCAAATGAAAAACTGTTTTTT.

In its sample, this clone was seen a few times. The V and J genes are TRBV6-1 and TRBJ1-3, with 7 bases aligning to TRBD1. V trimming: 2 bases; J trimming: 0 bases; junction bases outside the gene matches: 10. Germline assignment: CDR1 MNHNS and CDR2 SASEGT. This CDR3 has 18 amino acids. In DNA form, the CDR3 reads TGTGCCAGCAGTGAATATTTCACTGGGGACAGCTCTGGAAACACCATATATTTT. Translating it yields CASSEYFTGDSSGNTIYF.

The chain couples TRBV5-1 to TRBJ2-3; 7 positions agree with TRBD1. Germline CDR1 SGHRS, CDR2 YFSETQ. V dropped 3 bases and J dropped 3; count of bases not matched to a gene: 4. This CDR3 has 14 amino acids. The CDR3 sequence is CASSSGGYTDTQYF. CDR3 coding DNA: TGCGCCAGCAGCTCAGGGGGTTATACAGATACGCAGTATTTT.

This clone has ten or more counts. CDR3 residues: CASRAQGWTEAFF. DNA of the CDR3: TGTGCCAGCAGGGCTCAGGGGTGGACTGAAGCTTTCTTT. V is TRBV2 and J is TRBJ1-1; possible D gene TRBD1, 6 bases. CDR1 SNHLY and CDR2 FYNNEI come from the germline V gene. CDR3 size: 13 residues. The V end lost 6 bases, the J end lost 5 bases, and 13 bases lay between the germline ends.

V gene TRBV19 combines with J gene TRBJ2-6; D is perhaps TRBD1 (6 bases). The V and J ends lost 3 bases and 0 bases respectively, with 15 bases between them. CDR1 is LNHDA and CDR2 is SQIVND in the germline V gene (reference sequence). The CDR3 length is 18 residues. The CDR3: CASSIAGQTFSGANVLTF. CDR3 DNA sequence: TGTGCCAGTAGTATTGCTGGACAGACCTTCTCTGGGGCCAACGTCCTGACTTTC.